Listed here is a single TCR beta chain. Its antigen remains unknown. This sample was included in a study of T cell repertoires in cytomegalovirus infection. From the reads, TCRdb called clonotypes with MiXCR, one entry per CDR3 protein. The table shows around 310,000 distinct CDR3 sequences, with around 29% occurring only once. The starting material was cultured PBMCs, obtained from culture after CMV antigen stimulation. The source of this sequence is a human donor in good health (CMV status not recorded). Some clones in this sample may be carry-over from other donors' samples.

This chain's CDR3 is CSARAISGRADEQFF. CDR3 nucleotide sequence: TGCAGTGCTAGAGCGATTAGCGGGAGGGCGGATGAGCAGTTCTTC. The chain uses TRBV20-1 and TRBJ2-1; 11 bases map to TRBD2. J was trimmed by 8 bases and V by 1 base; bases with no gene match: 7. Germline V gives CDR1 DFQATT, CDR2 SNEGSKA (reference sequence). CDR3 length equals 15 residues.